This TCR beta chain was recovered during a study of control samples from healthy donors and cancer patients. Trimming shortened V by 3 bases and J by 4 bases, and 6 bases separated the two germline ends. CDR3 length: 12 residues. In germline, CDR1 is LNHDA, CDR2 SQIVND (reference sequence). Profiling relied on immunoSEQ multiplex PCR, and the TCRdb table lists in-frame clones only, not all of them. The sample lists under 200,000 clones; 90% to 95% were seen once. As to this clone: The sample has other DNA sequences that encode this CDR3 too.

The specimen was blood. The receptor's source is a woman aged 25 to 39 in good health. The rearrangement joins TRBV19 to TRBJ1-2, with a possible D match to TRBD1 (5 bases). This CDR3 is CASSIQGYGYTF. The CDR3, as DNA: TGTGCCAGTAGTATTCAGGGCTATGGCTACACCTTC.